The source of this T cell receptor (beta chain) is a study of blood T cell repertoires in COVID-19. Study-wide background: Spain, Italy and the United States supplied samples that represented acute and convalescent COVID-19. PBMCs, B-cell-depleted T cells, or T cells were the source of the cDNA or gDNA that made up the material.

Individuals drawn from approximately 22 US areas were roughly 18 to 100 years old. CDR1 is MNHEY and CDR2 is SMNVEV in the germline V gene (reference sequence). This CDR3 is built from 13 residues. V lost 5 bases and J lost 5, with 12 bases in between. Methods used by the authors: Counts of nucleated cells, estimated from reference gene primer amplification, were obtained. Using immunoSEQ multiplex PCR, the repertoire was profiled, and TCRdb retains in-frame clones only, with some absent. The DNA gave D and trimming, while V, J and clone size come from that table. The sample records about 300,000 clones, 90% being singletons.

Sequences were obtained from PBMCs or T cells enriched from blood (not recorded which). This receptor was obtained from a woman aged 18-35 years with acute COVID-19. The chain is built from TRBV27 and TRBJ1-1; TRBD1 is a possible D gene (5 bases). The CDR3 reads CASSVGGETEAFF. CDR3 bases: TGTGCCAGCAGTGTTGGGGGGGAAACTGAAGCTTTCTTT.